These 19 T cell receptor beta chains were sequenced from one sample in a study of T cells in Graves' hyperthyroidism and ophthalmopathy. Using RNA transcripts as the source, TCR beta CDR3 regions were amplified. RT-PCR in the first round (using the HTBI primer set) targeted the TCR CDR3. TCRdb independently ran MiXCR on the multiplex PCR reads; one entry per CDR3 protein. The table has some 650,000 distinct CDR3 sequences, about a sixth seen once; the top ten hold about 3.5%. Sequenced material: blood. These receptors all stem from a middle-aged woman with Graves' ophthalmopathy.

This chain links TRBV3-1 with TRBJ2-5; a weak D match, TRBD2 (6 bases). The CDR3 runs 16 residues. Trimming stripped 4 bases from V and 4 bases from J, with 19 bases between. Looked up from germline, CDR1 is LGHDT and CDR2 is YNNKEL (reference sequence). CDR3 DNA: TGTGCCAGCAGCCCACCGTTGTCGGGGGAGAGAGAGACCCAGTACTTC. Encoded protein: CASSPPLSGERETQYF.

This clonotype was detected ten times or more. The chain joins TRBV6-1 to TRBJ2-7, with 11 nucleotides matching TRBD1. V lost 7 bases to trimming and J lost 4 bases; unmatched junction nucleotides: 6. The CDR3 length is 14 residues. Germline V gene data show CDR1 as MNHNS and CDR2 as SASEGT. The CDR3 DNA is TGTGCCAGCACTCCGGACAGGGGGCTTTACGAGCAGTACTTC. Translated: CASTPDRGLYEQYF.

This clonotype was recorded many times. The chain carries TRBV2 and TRBJ2-5; TRBD1 matches 8 bases. The CDR3 is made up of 14 amino acids. V trimming: 10 bases; J trimming: 5 bases; junction bases outside the gene matches: 12. The germline gives CDR1 SNHLY, CDR2 FYNNEI. Here the CDR3 reads CATKDRGTLETQYF. The CDR3, as DNA: TGTGCCACCAAAGACAGGGGAACCCTGGAGACCCAGTACTTC.

Many counts were recorded for this clonotype. The genes are TRBV28 and TRBJ2-5, with no clear D. This CDR3 has 13 amino acids. Germline CDR1 MDHEN, CDR2 SYDVKM. Deletions cut 6 bases from V and 9 bases from J, with 17 bases between. The CDR3 region has the DNA TGTGCCAGCAGCCAGATAAGCCGCCCGGCCCAGTACTTC. Its protein is CASSQISRPAQYF. Using reference TRBV28 and TRBJ2-5 for the parts outside the CDR3, the full variable domain is DVKVTQSSRYLVKRTGEKVFLECVQDMDHENMFWYRQDPGLGLRLIYFSYDVKMKEKGDIPEGYSVSREKKERFSLILESASTNQTSMYLCASSQISRPAQYFGPGTRLLVL.

This chain links TRBV15 with TRBJ1-2, with TRBD1 as a possible D gene (6 bases). The germline V gene has CDR1 LNHNV and CDR2 YYDKDF (reference sequence). This CDR3 region has 15 residues. Deletions cut 1 base from V and 3 bases from J, with 12 bases between. CDR3 region: CATSRGSAGDYGYTF. As DNA, the CDR3 is TGTGCCACCAGCAGAGGGTCGGCAGGGGACTATGGCTACACCTTC.

The chain is built from TRBV18 and TRBJ1-2; 7 positions match TRBD1. The CDR3 loop spans 13 amino acids. V dropped 2 bases and J dropped 8; count of bases not matched to a gene: 5. The germline V gene encodes CDR1 KGHSH and CDR2 LQKENI. CDR3 in amino acids: CASSPTRGQGYTF. CDR3 sequence (DNA): TGTGCCAGCTCACCAACACGGGGACAGGGCTACACCTTC.

This clonotype was seen many times. The genes are TRBV18 and TRBJ1-2; no definite D call. Germline-derived CDR1 and CDR2 are KGHSH and LQKENI. V was trimmed by 2 bases and J by 5 bases, leaving 12 bases between them. This CDR3 is built from 14 residues. CDR3 in amino acids: CASSPLGRSYGYTF. The CDR3 nucleotides read TGTGCCAGCTCACCATTAGGGAGATCTTATGGCTACACCTTC.

This clonotype was seen repeatedly, ten times or more. The chain carries TRBV11-3 and TRBJ2-3, with 7 bases aligning to TRBD2. The ends lost 5 bases at V and 5 bases at J; junction bases unmatched: 7. In germline, CDR1 is SGHNT, CDR2 YENEEA. The CDR3 is made up of 14 amino acids. The CDR3 loop reads CASSPRRGIDTQYF. The CDR3, as DNA: TGTGCCAGCAGCCCTCGGCGGGGGATAGATACGCAGTATTTT.

The rearrangement uses TRBV13 and TRBJ2-6, with a tentative D call TRBD2 (6 bases). The V gene's germline CDR1 is PRHDT and CDR2 FYEKMQ (reference sequence). The CDR3 has 14 residues. V lost 10 bases, J lost 2 bases, and 12 bases lay in between. CDR3 sequence reads: CATPTGAGANVLTF. In DNA form, the CDR3 reads TGTGCCACCCCCACGGGGGCTGGGGCCAACGTCCTGACTTTC.

This clonotype has only a few counts. V is TRBV12-3 or TRBV12-4 and J is TRBJ1-3, with D possibly matching TRBD1 (6 bases). V shed 6 bases and J shed 8 bases, with 14 bases lying between them. This CDR3 comprises 13 residues. The CDR3 spells CASRTTTGDTIYF. The CDR3 nucleotides are TGTGCCAGCAGAACTACGACAGGAGACACCATATATTTT.

The chain uses TRBV19 and TRBJ1-1, with a tentative D call TRBD1 (6 bases). Germline V gene sequence: CDR1 LNHDA, CDR2 SQIVND (reference sequence). V lost 3 bases and J 2 bases, leaving 10 bases between the germline ends. This CDR3 region has 14 residues. The CDR3 protein is CASSIGGANTEAFF. CDR3 DNA: TGTGCCAGTAGTATCGGGGGGGCTAACACTGAAGCTTTCTTT.

In this sample, this clonotype turned up a few times. The J gene is TRBJ2-7, the V gene TRBV6-2 or TRBV6-3, with 14 bases lining up with TRBD2. CDR1 is MNHEY, CDR2 SVGEGT, per germline. Trimming at V came to 6 bases and at J to 7 bases, leaving 5 bases not matched to a gene. This CDR3 has 14 residues. CDR3 sequence: CASSRLAGGREQYF. The CDR3 nucleotides are TGTGCCAGCAGCCGACTAGCGGGAGGGCGTGAGCAGTACTTC.

This clonotype was detected a few times. This chain joins TRBV29-1 and TRBJ1-1; possible D gene TRBD1, 6 bases. The V gene's germline CDR1 is SQVTM and CDR2 ANQGSEA. Trimming stripped 7 bases from V and 6 bases from J, with 18 bases between. CDR3 length equals 13 residues. The DNA for the CDR3 is TGCAGCGCTCAACAGGGAGGGGAGCCTGAAGCTTTCTTT. This encodes CSAQQGGEPEAFF.

This clonotype was recorded many times. This sequence joins TRBV6-1 and TRBJ2-3; D gene ambiguous. V was shortened by 3 bases and J by 2 bases, with 6 bases between the two germline ends. There are 13 residues in the CDR3. Germline V lookup: CDR1 MNHNS, CDR2 SASEGT. The CDR3 region has the DNA TGTGCCAGCAGTGACTCTGCCACAGATACGCAGTATTTT. Its translation is CASSDSATDTQYF.

V is TRBV29-1 and J is TRBJ2-3; D is possibly TRBD2 (6 bases). Germline V gives CDR1 SQVTM, CDR2 ANQGSEA. This CDR3 is 13 amino acids long. The V end was cut by 5 bases, the J end by 2 bases, with 11 bases between. The CDR3 reads CSVQGLNTDTQYF. The CDR3 nucleotides are TGCAGCGTTCAGGGACTCAACACAGATACGCAGTATTTT.

This clonotype was seen a few times. This chain uses TRBV9 with TRBJ2-1; 10 bases map to TRBD2. The CDR3 has 15 amino acids. Trimming at V came to 3 bases and at J to 3 bases, leaving 3 bases not matched to a gene. Germline V gives CDR1 SGDLS, CDR2 YYNGEE. CDR3 region: CASSGRTSGYNEQFF. In nucleotides, the CDR3 is TGTGCCAGCAGCGGACGGACTAGCGGCTACAATGAGCAGTTCTTC.

This clonotype came up a few times. The rearrangement joins TRBV29-1 to TRBJ2-5; D gene unclear. Germline loops: CDR1 SQVTM, CDR2 ANQGSEA. This CDR3 spans 13 amino acids. Trimming removed 3 bases at V and 1 base at J, with 9 bases between. CDR3 coding DNA: TGCAGCGTTGAGCGACACCCCCAAGAGACCCAGTACTTC. Its translation: CSVERHPQETQYF.

V usage is TRBV2 and J usage is TRBJ2-4, with D possibly being TRBD2 (6 bases). Germline V CDR1 and CDR2: SNHLY, FYNNEI. The CDR3 loop spans 15 amino acids. V was pared by 10 bases and J by 3 bases, with 19 bases between. Written as DNA, the CDR3 is TGTGCCACATCACGGGCGGGAAATGTCAAAAACATTCAGTACTTC. The encoded protein is CATSRAGNVKNIQYF.

This clonotype was detected a few times. The rearrangement uses TRBV14 and TRBJ1-6; D not resolved. V was pared by 2 bases and J by 7 bases, with 9 bases between. The CDR3 totals 14 residues. Germline CDR1 SGHDN, CDR2 FVKESK. The CDR3 loop reads CASSQSRVNSPLHF. As DNA, the CDR3 is TGTGCCAGCAGCCAATCCCGAGTAAATTCACCCCTCCACTTT.